The source of this T cell receptor beta chain is a study of identical twins. This clonotype has a count of ten or more. This CDR3 contains 15 residues. CDR1 is SGHVS, CDR2 FQNEAQ, per germline. Trimming removed 5 bases from V and 1 base from J, with 15 bases in between. TCRdb reanalysed the 5' RACE reads using MiXCR and keeps one entry per CDR3 protein. Seen here are 310,000 or so distinct CDR3 sequences, less than 9.5% observed once, and the top ten hold roughly 7%. The data also belong to a second study, concerning yellow fever vaccine responses in identical twins.

This sequence was found in a woman aged 18-29 years in good health. Sample: CD8+ T cells sorted from blood. The chain couples TRBV7-8 to TRBJ2-7; no clear D gene. The CDR3 spells CASSPLGLGSYEQYF. DNA for the CDR3: TGTGCCAGCAGCCCCCTAGGGCTCGGATCCTACGAGCAGTACTTC.